What follows are 27 T cell receptor beta chains derived from one specimen sequenced in a study of vaccination and CD4 T cells after COVID-19. Their cognate antigens are unknown. Cultured CD4+ T-cell DNA underwent Oncomine TCR Beta short-read sequencing. TCRdb used MiXCR to reprocess the PCR reads, holding one entry per CDR3 protein. This table has around 19,000 distinct CDR3 sequences, roughly 35% appearing once. Indicated time point: late sampling 161 to 241 days after vaccination in a few convalescent patients. Treatment denoted: roughly 10-day PBMC culture with coronavirus spike peptide pools or control peptides (ViraFEST assay). The specimen was CD4+ T cells from blood, cultured in vitro, collected about 7 months after SARS-CoV-2 vaccination. The receptors shown here come from a human donor who had recovered from COVID-19.

This clonotype has a handful of counts. The chain has TRBV7-9 and TRBJ1-1; D uncertain. Germline V gives CDR1 SEHNR, CDR2 FQNEAQ (reference sequence). Trimming pared 5 bases from V and 3 bases from J, leaving 4 bases between. This CDR3 spans 11 amino acids. Here the CDR3 reads CASSVDTEAFF. The CDR3 region has the DNA TGTGCCAGCAGCGTGGACACTGAAGCTTTCTTT.

This clonotype was seen just once. V and J are TRBV18 and TRBJ2-7, with D possibly called TRBD1 or TRBD2 (7 bases each). Germline CDR1 KGHSH, CDR2 LQKENI. The CDR3 length is 16 residues. Trimming removed 6 bases from V and 9 bases from J, with 27 bases in between. The DNA of the CDR3 is TGTGCCAGCTCGGGAGGGGGACAGACGGCACTCGTGGGGCAGTACTTC. It specifies CASSGGGQTALVGQYF.

The V gene is TRBV6-2 or TRBV6-3, the J gene TRBJ2-7, with D possibly TRBD2 on 6 matching bases. Trimming took 3 bases from V and 3 from J, leaving 15 bases between them. The germline V gene has CDR1 MNHEY and CDR2 SVGEGT. The length of the CDR3 is 15 residues. The CDR3 DNA reads TGTGCCAGCAGTTATAGCGGAGAGACTTACTACGAGCAGTACTTC. Its protein product is CASSYSGETYYEQYF.

The chain links TRBV6-2 or TRBV6-3 to TRBJ1-1; D is unclear. CDR3 length: 13 residues. The V gene lost 4 bases and the J gene lost 2 bases, with 8 bases spanning the gap. From germline, CDR1 is MNHEY and CDR2 SVGEGT. CDR3 protein: CASSFLPNTEAFF. CDR3 nucleotide sequence: TGTGCCAGCAGTTTCCTTCCCAACACTGAAGCTTTCTTT.

The V and J genes are TRBV7-9 and TRBJ2-3, with TRBD1 identical over 9 bases. V gave up 3 bases and J gave up 5 bases; unmatched junction bases: 3. CDR1 SEHNR and CDR2 FQNEAQ come from the germline V gene (reference sequence). The CDR3 is 14 residues long. In DNA form, the CDR3 reads TGTGCCAGCAGCTTGGGGACAGGGATAGATACGCAGTATTTT. This sequence encodes CASSLGTGIDTQYF.

This clonotype was seen a few times. The V gene is TRBV6-1, the J gene TRBJ2-3; D remains ambiguous. There are 13 residues in the CDR3. Deletions cut 8 bases from V and 0 bases from J, with 9 bases between. CDR1 is MNHNS and CDR2 is SASEGT in the germline V gene. The CDR3 loop reads CASLLDSTDTQYF. CDR3 coding DNA: TGTGCCAGCTTACTCGATAGCACAGATACGCAGTATTTT.

The chain has TRBV7-9 and TRBJ2-5, with TRBD1 as a possible D gene (6 bases). Germline assignment: CDR1 SEHNR and CDR2 FQNEAQ (reference sequence). CDR3 size: 14 residues. V shed 2 bases and J shed 5 bases, with 12 bases lying between them. The CDR3 loop reads CASSLMTGGETQYF. The CDR3 DNA follows: TGTGCCAGCAGCTTAATGACAGGAGGCGAGACCCAGTACTTC.

V usage is TRBV2 and J usage is TRBJ2-5; 10 bases fit TRBD1. CDR3 length: 14 amino acids. The ends lost 8 bases at V and 3 bases at J; junction bases unmatched: 6. Germline assignment: CDR1 SNHLY and CDR2 FYNNEI. The CDR3, as DNA: TGTGCCAGCGCCCCCGGGACAGGGGAAGAGACCCAGTACTTC. Translated, it gives CASAPGTGEETQYF.

This chain uses TRBV10-3 with TRBJ1-5, with D perhaps matching TRBD1 (5 bases). The V end lost 2 bases, the J end lost 3 bases, and 11 bases lay between the germline ends. The CDR3 is 15 residues long. Germline assignment: CDR1 ENHRY and CDR2 SYGVKD. CDR3 sequence: CAISEGAEDNQPQHF. The CDR3 DNA sequence: TGTGCCATCAGTGAGGGGGCGGAGGACAATCAGCCCCAGCATTTT.

The rearrangement joins TRBV5-4 to TRBJ2-5; TRBD2 matches 9 bases. V trimming: 4 bases; J trimming: 6 bases; junction bases outside the gene matches: 13. CDR3 length: 16 amino acids. From germline, CDR1 is SGHNT and CDR2 YYREEE (reference sequence). The CDR3: CASSPGGSGSSKTQYF. CDR3 nucleotides: TGTGCCAGCAGCCCCGGTGGTAGCGGGAGCTCTAAGACCCAGTACTTC.

This clonotype was counted only a few times. The chain links TRBV6-1 to TRBJ1-1; D ambiguous. This CDR3 has 14 residues. Germline lookup yields CDR1 MNHNS and CDR2 SASEGT. V gave up 6 bases and J gave up 9 bases, with 20 bases separating them. DNA of the CDR3: TGTGCCAGCAGCTATACAGTGACCAACGCGAAAGCTTTCTTT. This encodes CASSYTVTNAKAFF.

The chain joins TRBV7-2 to TRBJ2-3; D is uncertain. The CDR3 runs 14 residues. Germline-derived CDR1 and CDR2 are SGHTA and FQGNSA. The V end was cut by 5 bases, the J end by 5 bases, with 14 bases between. In DNA, the CDR3 is TGTGCCAGCAGCCCCGCGCGGAGCCTAGATACGCAGTATTTT. This translates into CASSPARSLDTQYF.

This clonotype was counted between two and nine times. The CDR3 protein is CSARDWGQTGETQYF. The CDR3 DNA reads as TGCAGTGCTAGAGATTGGGGACAGACTGGGGAGACCCAGTACTTC. The chain couples TRBV20-1 to TRBJ2-5; 7 nucleotides align to TRBD1. Germline-derived CDR1 and CDR2 are DFQATT and SNEGSKA (reference sequence). This CDR3 is built from 15 residues. V lost 0 bases and J lost 5; bases outside the gene matches: 9.

The sample holds a few counts of this clonotype. V and J are TRBV5-4 and TRBJ1-2, with 7 bases fitting TRBD1. The CDR3 is made up of 15 amino acids. The germline V gene has CDR1 SGHNT and CDR2 YYREEE (reference sequence). Unmatched junction bases numbered 6, after V lost 4 bases and J lost 0 bases. The CDR3 sequence is CASSHDRAANYGYTF. The CDR3 DNA reads as TGTGCCAGCAGCCATGACAGGGCGGCTAACTATGGCTACACCTTC.

On this clonotype itself: One junction end does not reproduce the germline sequence, and a read error may be involved. This chain uses TRBV15 with TRBJ1-1, with a possible D match to TRBD1 (6 bases). Germline assignment: CDR1 LNHNV and CDR2 YYDKDF (reference sequence). The CDR3 is 16 amino acids. CDR3 residues: CATGRTPIRGVTEAFF. The CDR3 DNA follows: TGTGCCACCGGCAGGACCCCCATCAGGGGTGTAACTGAAGCTTTCTTT.

This chain uses TRBV20-1 with TRBJ2-3; weak D call: TRBD2 (6 bases). CDR3 length: 15 residues. Trimming took 3 bases from V and 5 from J, leaving 18 bases between them. Germline CDR1 DFQATT, CDR2 SNEGSKA (reference sequence). CDR3 amino acids: CSARGLGGAGDTQYF. The CDR3 coding sequence is TGCAGTGCTAGGGGACTTGGGGGAGCTGGAGATACGCAGTATTTT.

The chain carries TRBV6-5 and TRBJ1-1; D perhaps matches TRBD1 (6 bases). The CDR3 covers 16 residues. Trimming shortened V by 4 bases and J by 3 bases, and 18 bases separated the two germline ends. CDR1 is MNHEY, CDR2 SVGAGI, per germline. The CDR3 region is CASSSRQDVFHTEAFF. CDR3 nucleotide sequence: TGTGCCAGCAGTTCCAGACAGGACGTTTTTCACACTGAAGCTTTCTTT.

The chain links TRBV5-4 to TRBJ2-1; D possibly corresponds to TRBD2 (6 bases). Trimming removed 5 bases at V and 9 bases at J, with 24 bases between. From germline, CDR1 is SGHNT and CDR2 YYREEE (reference sequence). This CDR3 spans 16 amino acids. The CDR3 DNA reads as TGTGCCAGCAGTTCACAACTTTCGCGGGGATACGTTGAGCAGTTCTTC. Translated: CASSSQLSRGYVEQFF.

This sequence joins TRBV6-2 or TRBV6-3 and TRBJ1-1; TRBD1 matches 7 bases. V shed 5 bases and J 3 bases; nucleotides not matched to a gene: 0. The germline V gene has CDR1 MNHEY and CDR2 SVGEGT. CDR3 length: 12 residues. CDR3: CASSTGDTEAFF. The CDR3, as DNA: TGTGCCAGCAGTACAGGGGACACTGAAGCTTTCTTT.

The rearrangement uses TRBV20-1 and TRBJ2-1, with 11 bases matching TRBD2. Germline lookup yields CDR1 DFQATT and CDR2 SNEGSKA (reference sequence). The CDR3 spans 19 residues. The junction had 18 bases not matched to a gene; V was cut back by 6 bases and J by 2 bases. For the CDR3, the DNA is TGCAGTGCGGTAGCGGGAGGGAGGTTTTCTCGCCGTGCCTACAATGAGCAGTTCTTC. As protein: CSAVAGGRFSRRAYNEQFF.

This clonotype was seen only a few times. This sequence joins TRBV20-1 and TRBJ2-2, with 9 positions matching TRBD1. The J segment lost 5 bases and the V segment lost 4 bases, leaving 5 bases of the junction unmatched. This CDR3 has 14 amino acids. Germline V gene sequence: CDR1 DFQATT, CDR2 SNEGSKA (reference sequence). The CDR3 spells CSATGTGLTGELFF. The CDR3 nucleotides are TGCAGTGCTACCGGGACAGGGCTAACCGGGGAGCTGTTTTTT.

A single count supports this clonotype. This sequence joins TRBV7-8 and TRBJ2-3, with D possibly TRBD2 on 5 matching bases. Trimming took 5 bases from V and 0 from J, leaving 9 bases between them. The CDR3 runs 14 residues. CDR1 SGHVS and CDR2 FQNEAQ come from the germline V gene. CDR3 residues: CASSQAASTDTQYF. CDR3 sequence (DNA): TGTGCCAGCAGCCAAGCGGCTAGCACAGATACGCAGTATTTT.

The chain combines TRBV27 with TRBJ2-2; D may be TRBD1 or TRBD2 (5 bases each). V was clipped by 7 bases and J by 4 bases, with 28 bases between them. Germline values: CDR1 MNHEY, CDR2 SMNVEV (reference sequence). The CDR3 spans 19 residues. For the CDR3, the DNA is TGTGCCAGCACTCCCCGGGGCGGAGTGAGAGCGGTGACCACCGGGGAGCTGTTTTTT. It specifies CASTPRGGVRAVTTGELFF.

V gene TRBV28 combines with J gene TRBJ1-2, with D perhaps matching TRBD1 (5 bases). The V end lost 11 bases, the J end lost 6 bases, and 16 bases lay between the germline ends. The germline CDR1 and CDR2 sequences are MDHEN and SYDVKM. CDR3 length: 12 amino acids. CDR3 in amino acids: CALGTGLHGYTF. In DNA, the CDR3 is TGTGCCCTTGGGACGGGGCTTCATGGCTACACCTTC.

V usage is TRBV7-8 and J usage is TRBJ2-7, with 9 bases aligning to TRBD1. Germline V lookup: CDR1 SGHVS, CDR2 FQNEAQ. V lost 5 bases to trimming and J lost 1 base; unmatched junction nucleotides: 6. This CDR3 is 15 amino acids long. The CDR3 is CASSNRDRASYEQYF. CDR3 bases: TGTGCCAGCAGCAACCGGGACAGGGCATCCTACGAGCAGTACTTC.

J is TRBJ2-3 and V is TRBV7-9; 9 bases fit TRBD2. CDR1 is SEHNR, CDR2 FQNEAQ, per germline (reference sequence). V dropped 3 bases and J dropped 3; count of bases not matched to a gene: 7. The CDR3 runs 16 residues. This chain's CDR3 is CASSFGAGGRTDTQYF. For the CDR3, the DNA is TGTGCCAGCAGCTTCGGAGCGGGAGGTCGGACAGATACGCAGTATTTT.

This chain links TRBV7-3 with TRBJ2-1; perhaps TRBD2 as D (6 bases). V gave up 4 bases and J gave up 8 bases, with 12 bases separating them. CDR3 length equals 13 residues. CDR1 and CDR2 (germline): SGHTA, FQGTGA. The chain's CDR3 is CASSSRERDEQFF. The CDR3 DNA reads TGTGCCAGCAGCTCCCGGGAGCGGGATGAGCAGTTCTTC.